This T cell receptor (beta chain) was observed in a study of PD-L1 blockade in urothelial cancer (dated by TCRdb to the late 2010s). Concerning the study at large: All patients started therapy around 2014 and received atezolizumab 1,200 mg intravenously every 3 weeks. Pretreatment tumor samples and matched peripheral blood, collected serially before and after atezolizumab treatment, underwent TCR sequencing. Patients had an ECOG performance status of 0 or 1 and had received between 0 and 3 prior chemotherapy regimens. About 85% of the 29 patients were males with bladder-origin urothelial cancer, and 18 of 29 reported a prior smoking history. Whole exome sequencing and RNA sequencing of pretreatment tumors were performed alongside TCR sequencing in the same patients. Pretreatment blood TCR-seq was available for about 27 patients, at least one posttreatment blood collection was obtained for around 25 patients, and tumor TCR-seq was available for around 25 patients. Blood samples yielded a median of roughly 140,000 T cells and more than 80,000 unique TCRs, with median clonality roughly 0.085. Durable clinical benefit meant progression-free survival longer than 6 months, and TCR features were also tested against progression-free and overall survival. Blood samples were analyzed at 3 weeks after treatment start (second dose) and at 6 weeks after treatment start. An exploratory multi-omic analysis was conducted of the somatic, immune and clinical correlates of response to PD-L1 blockade with atezolizumab in urothelial cancer. Durable clinical benefit was achieved by nine patients but not by the remaining 20.

Synthetic TCR analog templates were spiked into each PCR so that absolute template abundance could be estimated from read counts. Using the immunoSEQ assay, TCRbeta CDR3 regions were amplified from genomic DNA with bias-controlled V and J gene primers. Sequencing of rearranged TCRbeta segments was performed at approximately 20X coverage. As for the original processing: Sequencing errors were corrected by clustering, and CDR3s were annotated against IMGT so that V, D and J genes could be assigned. Downstream analyses used only productive TCRbeta rearrangements, leaving out any out-of-frame or stop-codon sequences. To compute clonality, Shannon entropy was normalized by the log of the number of unique productive sequences and then subtracted from one. Clones differing between time points or between blood and tumor were identified by Fisher's exact test with Benjamini-Hochberg correction at adjusted p below 0.01. TCRdb retrieved this table from immuneACCESS and kept in-frame rearrangements only. Not all clones are present; in checked studies, unresolved V genes account for under half, and no reason is known for the remainder. D and trimming were read from the DNA, whereas the V and J calls and clone size are those reported in that table. Across this sample there are fewer than 80,000 clones, with about 86% seen only once. 3.2% of the sample belongs to the ten largest clones.

The intended sense of this specimen's time point label: pretreatment peripheral blood. The cohort included roughly 30 patients with locally advanced or metastatic urothelial carcinoma who were treated at Memorial Sloan Kettering on a trial protocol. Peripheral blood mononuclear cells were collected pretreatment and during treatment, with between 1 and 8 total time points per patient. The Qiagen DNeasy Blood extraction kit was used to purify genomic DNA from total PBMCs and tumor samples. PBMCs were collected pretreatment and during treatment, and were isolated and stored as previously described. Beyond this particular receptor, the publication reports: Small sample size (n ≈ 29) and many exploratory analyses mean the results are intended to be hypothesis-generating. At 3 weeks after the start of treatment, tumor-associated TCR clones in peripheral blood had expanded more in patients with durable benefit (n ≈ 24, p = 0.022). Improved progression-free and overall survival was found to be associated with pretreatment peripheral blood TCR clonality below the median.

Comments on this clone: No cognate antigen has been identified for it. No qualities accompany the bases; no much larger clone lies one base away.

According to the germline V gene, CDR1 reads MNHNS and CDR2 reads SASEGT. Spanning cysteine to phenylalanine, the CDR3 consists of 14 amino acids. Solely the CDR3 DNA is kept, with 42 bases framed from the first base. V loses 7 bases, J loses 2 bases, and the germline ends lie 15 bases apart. The sequences come from PBMCs, collected around atezolizumab (anti-PD-L1) treatment. The receptor's source is a man aged 65 to 85 with urothelial cancer. This sequence uses TRBV6-1 and TRBJ2-7; no D gene call is confident. In nucleotides, the sequence is TGTGCCAGCATTGGGCTAATTCAGACCTACGAGCAGTACTTC. Its translation reads: CASIGLIQTYEQYF.